The TCR beta chain described here comes from a study of preoperative IRX-2 immunotherapy in early breast cancer. TCRdb's table, derived via immunoSEQ multiplex PCR, lists solely in-frame clones and lacks some. The data show some 59,000 clones, with 94% seen just once and around 1.7% held by the top ten. Germline-derived CDR1 and CDR2 are LNHDA and SQIVND (reference sequence). The CDR3 loop spans 12 amino acids. Trimming left V 6 bases short and J 7 bases short, with 10 bases between. Regarding treatment: preoperative locoregional IRX-2 cytokine immunotherapy. Preoperative locoregional IRX-2 cytokine immunotherapy was tested in the phase Ib source study.

The clonotype was recovered from a human donor with breast cancer. The rearrangement joins TRBV19 to TRBJ1-5; possible D gene TRBD1, 5 bases. The specimen was taken from a patient treated with IRX-2 immunotherapy. The CDR3 spells CASSLGGQPQHF. In DNA form, the CDR3 reads TGTGCCAGTAGCCTCGGGGGACAGCCCCAGCATTTT.